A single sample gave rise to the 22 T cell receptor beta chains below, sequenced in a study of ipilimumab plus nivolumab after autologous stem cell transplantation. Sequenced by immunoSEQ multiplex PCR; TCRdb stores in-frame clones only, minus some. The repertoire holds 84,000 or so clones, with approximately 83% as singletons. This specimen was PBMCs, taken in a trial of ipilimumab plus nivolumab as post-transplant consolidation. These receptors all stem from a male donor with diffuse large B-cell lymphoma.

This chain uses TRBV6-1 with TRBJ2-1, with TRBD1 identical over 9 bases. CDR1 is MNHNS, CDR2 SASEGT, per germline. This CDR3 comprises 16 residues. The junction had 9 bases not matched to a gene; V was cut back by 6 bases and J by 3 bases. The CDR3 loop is CASREQGAHYYNEQFF. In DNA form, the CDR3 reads TGTGCCAGCAGGGAACAGGGGGCTCACTACTACAATGAGCAGTTCTTC.

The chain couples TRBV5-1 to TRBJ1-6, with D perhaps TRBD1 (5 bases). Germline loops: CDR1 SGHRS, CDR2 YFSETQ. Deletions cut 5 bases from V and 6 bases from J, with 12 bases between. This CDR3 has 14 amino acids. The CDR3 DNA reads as TGCGCCAGCAGGCGCCAGGGCCCTAATTCACCCCTCCACTTT. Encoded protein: CASRRQGPNSPLHF.

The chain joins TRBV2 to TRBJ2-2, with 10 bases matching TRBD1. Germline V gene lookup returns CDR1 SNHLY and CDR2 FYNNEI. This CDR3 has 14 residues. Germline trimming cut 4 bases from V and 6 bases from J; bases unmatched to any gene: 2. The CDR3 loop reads CASSVGQGAGELFF. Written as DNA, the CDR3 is TGTGCCAGCAGTGTAGGACAGGGGGCCGGGGAGCTGTTTTTT.

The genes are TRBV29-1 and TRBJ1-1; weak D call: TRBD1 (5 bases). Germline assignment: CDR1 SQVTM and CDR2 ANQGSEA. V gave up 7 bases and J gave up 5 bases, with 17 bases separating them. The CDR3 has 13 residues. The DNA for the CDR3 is TGCAGCGGGAATCTAGGACAATCAACTGAAGCTTTCTTT. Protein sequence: CSGNLGQSTEAFF. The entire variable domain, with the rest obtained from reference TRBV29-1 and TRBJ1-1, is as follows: SAVISQKPSRDICQRGTSLTIQCQVDSQVTMMFWYRQQPGQSLTLIATANQGSEATYESGFVIDKFPISRPNLTFSTLTVSNMSPEDSSIYLCSGNLGQSTEAFFGQGTRLTVV.

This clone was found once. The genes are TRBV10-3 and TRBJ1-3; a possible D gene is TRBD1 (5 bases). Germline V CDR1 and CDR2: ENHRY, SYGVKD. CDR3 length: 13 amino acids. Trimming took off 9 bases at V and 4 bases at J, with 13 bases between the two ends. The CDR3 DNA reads TGTGCCATGGCGGGGGGAGGCGGAAACACCATATATTTT. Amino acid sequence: CAMAGGGGNTIYF.

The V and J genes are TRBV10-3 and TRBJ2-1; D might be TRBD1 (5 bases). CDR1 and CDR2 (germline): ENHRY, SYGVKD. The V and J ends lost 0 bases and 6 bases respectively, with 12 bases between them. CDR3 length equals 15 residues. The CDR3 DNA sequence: TGTGCCATCAGTGAGTCGACGACAGCTCTCAATGAGCAGTTCTTC. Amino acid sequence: CAISESTTALNEQFF.

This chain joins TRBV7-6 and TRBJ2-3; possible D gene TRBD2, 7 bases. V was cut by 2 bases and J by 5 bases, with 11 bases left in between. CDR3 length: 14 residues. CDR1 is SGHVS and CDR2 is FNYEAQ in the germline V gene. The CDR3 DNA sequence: TGTGCCAGCAGCTTAAGGGGGGGGGAAGATACGCAGTATTTT. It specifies CASSLRGGEDTQYF.

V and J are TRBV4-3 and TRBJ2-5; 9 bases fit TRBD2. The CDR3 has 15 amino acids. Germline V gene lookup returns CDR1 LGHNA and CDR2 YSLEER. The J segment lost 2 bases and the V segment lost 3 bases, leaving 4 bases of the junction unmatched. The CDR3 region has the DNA TGCGCCAGCAGCCAGCAGACTAGCGGACAAGAGACCCAGTACTTC. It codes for CASSQQTSGQETQYF.

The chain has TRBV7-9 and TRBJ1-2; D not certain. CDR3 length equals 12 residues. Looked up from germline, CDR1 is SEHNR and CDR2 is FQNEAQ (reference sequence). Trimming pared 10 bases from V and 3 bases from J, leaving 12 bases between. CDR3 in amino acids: CATEEGDYGYTF. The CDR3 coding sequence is TGTGCCACTGAAGAAGGTGACTATGGCTACACCTTC.

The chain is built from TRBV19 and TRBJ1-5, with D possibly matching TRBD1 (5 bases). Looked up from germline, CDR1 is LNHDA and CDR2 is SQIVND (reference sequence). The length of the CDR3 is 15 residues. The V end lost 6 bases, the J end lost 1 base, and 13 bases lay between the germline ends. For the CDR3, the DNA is TGTGCCAGTAGGCGGGCCGGGGGGAGCAATCAGCCCCAGCATTTT. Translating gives CASRRAGGSNQPQHF.

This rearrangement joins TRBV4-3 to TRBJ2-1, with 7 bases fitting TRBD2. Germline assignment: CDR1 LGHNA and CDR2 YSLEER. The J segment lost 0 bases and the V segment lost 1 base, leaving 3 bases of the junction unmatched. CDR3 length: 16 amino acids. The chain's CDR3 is CASSQGGGYSYNEQFF. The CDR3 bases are TGCGCCAGCAGCCAAGGGGGGGGGTACTCCTACAATGAGCAGTTCTTC.

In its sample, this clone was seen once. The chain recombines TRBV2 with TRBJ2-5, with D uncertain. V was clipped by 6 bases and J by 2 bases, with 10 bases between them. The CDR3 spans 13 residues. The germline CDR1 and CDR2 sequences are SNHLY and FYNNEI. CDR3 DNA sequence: TGTGCCAGCAGCCAAGTGGAGCAAGAGACCCAGTACTTC. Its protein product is CASSQVEQETQYF. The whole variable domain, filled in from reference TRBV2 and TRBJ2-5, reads EPEVTQTPSHQVTQMGQEVILRCVPISNHLYFYWYRQILGQKVEFLVSFYNNEISEKSEIFDDQFSVERPDGSNFTLKIRSTKLEDSAMYFCASSQVEQETQYFGPGTRLLVL.

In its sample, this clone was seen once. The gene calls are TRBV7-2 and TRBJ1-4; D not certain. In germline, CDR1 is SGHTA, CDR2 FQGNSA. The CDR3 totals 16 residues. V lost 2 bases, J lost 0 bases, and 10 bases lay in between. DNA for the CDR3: TGTGCCAGCAGCTTACAACCAACTCCAACTAATGAAAAACTGTTTTTT. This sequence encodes CASSLQPTPTNEKLFF.

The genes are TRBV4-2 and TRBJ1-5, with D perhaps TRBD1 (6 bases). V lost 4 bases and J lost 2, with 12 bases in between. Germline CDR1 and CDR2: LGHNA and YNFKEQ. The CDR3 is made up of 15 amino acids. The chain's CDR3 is CASSPMDSGNQPQHF. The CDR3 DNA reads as TGTGCCAGCAGCCCGATGGACAGCGGCAATCAGCCCCAGCATTTT.

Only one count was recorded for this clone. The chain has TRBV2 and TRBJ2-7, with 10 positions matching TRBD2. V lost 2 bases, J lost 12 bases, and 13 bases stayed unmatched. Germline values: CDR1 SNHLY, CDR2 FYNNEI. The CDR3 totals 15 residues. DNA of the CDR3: TGTGCCAGCAGTGAAAAGGGGCTAGCGGGGGCCCCGCGGTACTTC. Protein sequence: CASSEKGLAGAPRYF.

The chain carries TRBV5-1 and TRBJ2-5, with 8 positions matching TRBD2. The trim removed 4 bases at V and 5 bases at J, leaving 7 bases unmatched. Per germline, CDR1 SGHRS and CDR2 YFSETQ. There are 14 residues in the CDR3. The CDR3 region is CASSPGLGGETQYF. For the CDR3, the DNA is TGCGCCAGCAGCCCGGGACTAGGAGGGGAGACCCAGTACTTC.

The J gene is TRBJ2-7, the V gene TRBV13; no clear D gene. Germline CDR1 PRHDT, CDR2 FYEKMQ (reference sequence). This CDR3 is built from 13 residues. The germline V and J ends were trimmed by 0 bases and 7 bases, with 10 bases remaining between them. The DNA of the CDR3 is TGTGCCAGCAGCTTAGGCGCGGCTCCGGAGCAGTACTTC. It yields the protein CASSLGAAPEQYF. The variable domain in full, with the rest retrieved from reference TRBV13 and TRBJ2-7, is AAGVIQSPRHLIKEKRETATLKCYPIPRHDTVYWYQQGPGQDPQFLISFYEKMQSDKGSIPDRFSAQQFSDYHSELNMSSLELGDSALYFCASSLGAAPEQYFGPGTRLTVT.

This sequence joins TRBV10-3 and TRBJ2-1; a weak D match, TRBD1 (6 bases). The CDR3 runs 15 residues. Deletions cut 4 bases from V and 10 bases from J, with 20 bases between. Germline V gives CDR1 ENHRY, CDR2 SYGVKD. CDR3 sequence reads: CAISGGGRQGWEQFF. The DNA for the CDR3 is TGTGCCATCAGTGGTGGGGGCCGCCAGGGTTGGGAGCAGTTCTTC.

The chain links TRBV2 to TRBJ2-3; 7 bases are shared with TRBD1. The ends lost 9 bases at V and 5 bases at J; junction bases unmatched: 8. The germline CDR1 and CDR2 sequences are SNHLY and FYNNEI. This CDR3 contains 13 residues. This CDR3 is CASRRGPIDTQYF. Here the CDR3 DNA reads TGTGCCAGTAGAAGGGGGCCGATAGATACGCAGTATTTT.

CDR3 bases: TGTGCCAGCAGTTACTACAGGGGTGGAGAAAAACTGTTTTTT. It yields the protein CASSYYRGGEKLFF. The V call is TRBV6-5, the J call TRBJ1-4; 7 bases fit TRBD1. J was trimmed by 8 bases and V by 1 base; bases with no gene match: 4. In germline, CDR1 is MNHEY, CDR2 SVGAGI. This CDR3 comprises 14 residues.

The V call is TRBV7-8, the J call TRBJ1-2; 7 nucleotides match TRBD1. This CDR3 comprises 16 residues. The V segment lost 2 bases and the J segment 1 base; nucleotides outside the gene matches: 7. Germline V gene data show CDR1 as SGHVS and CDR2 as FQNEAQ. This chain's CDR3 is CASSLRDRTFNYGYTF. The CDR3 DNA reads TGTGCCAGCAGCTTAAGGGACAGAACTTTTAACTATGGCTACACCTTC.

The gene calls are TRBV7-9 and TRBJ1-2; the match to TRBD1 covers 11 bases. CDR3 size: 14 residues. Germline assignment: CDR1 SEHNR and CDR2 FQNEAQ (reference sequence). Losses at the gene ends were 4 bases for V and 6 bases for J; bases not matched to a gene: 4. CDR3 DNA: TGTGCCAGCAGCTCTTGGGACAGGGGGGATGGCTACACCTTC. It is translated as CASSSWDRGDGYTF.